A selection of T cell receptor beta chains follows, all from one sample in a study of cytomegalovirus exposure and HLA in healthy donors. TCRdb's copy holds only in-frame clones and misses some; the assay was immunoSEQ multiplex PCR. Of fewer than 200,000 clones listed, 75% to 90% are singletons. Sequencing was performed on PBMCs. All receptors come from a man between 18 and 29 years old in good health and CMV-seropositive. The CDR3 runs from the conserved cysteine through the conserved F or W. A D gene is named only where the DNA matches it firmly. Not every row has a clone size; where given, it reads once, few, many or a size class.

TRBV21-1	-	TRBJ1-1	-	TGTGCCAGCAGCCGGACAGGATTTCACACTGAAGCTTTCTTT	CASSRTGFHTEAFF
TRBV7-8	few	TRBJ1-6	-	TGTGCCAGCAGCTTAGCTCAGGGCTCACCCCTCCACTTT	CASSLAQGSPLHF
TRBV7-9	once	TRBJ2-1	TRBD2	TGTGCCAGCAGCTTAGTGGTCCTACTAGCGGGGGGGCTCAATGAGCAGTTCTTC	CASSLVVLLAGGLNEQFF
TRBV28	-	TRBJ2-1	TRBD2	TGTGCCAGCAGTCCTGGGGTAGCCGGGGGGAATGAGCAGTTCTTC	CASSPGVAGGNEQFF
TRBV5-1	-	TRBJ2-2	TRBD2	TGCGCCAGCAGCGTTAGCGGGAGCTCGGCCGGGGAGCTGTTTTTT	CASSVSGSSAGELFF
TRBV7-2	-	TRBJ2-6	TRBD1	TGTGCCAGCAGCTTAGTGACAGGGGGCTCCAACGTCCTGACTTTC	CASSLVTGGSNVLTF
TRBV6-5	-	TRBJ2-2	-	TGTGCCAGCAGTTACTCGAAAGGGGCCGTCGGGGAGCTGTTTTTT	CASSYSKGAVGELFF
TRBV5-6	once	TRBJ2-5	-	TGTGCCAGCAGCTTAGGGGGTGGGGAGACCCAGTACTTC	CASSLGGGETQYF
TRBV11-2	-	TRBJ1-6	-	TGTGCCAGCAGCCCTAGGTCCCCAGGGGCGCAGGATAATTCACCCCTCCACTTT	CASSPRSPGAQDNSPLHF
TRBV30	-	TRBJ2-1	TRBD2	TGTGCCTGGAGGAAAGCGGGAGACTACAATGAGCAGTTCTTC	CAWRKAGDYNEQFF
TRBV30	-	TRBJ1-1	TRBD1	TGTGCCTGGATTCCCGGACAGGGACTAACTGAAGCTTTCTTT	CAWIPGQGLTEAFF
TRBV6-5	-	TRBJ2-7	-	TGTGCCAGCAGTTACGTTAGGGGCGCGTCCTACGAGCAGTACTTC	CASSYVRGASYEQYF
TRBV30	-	TRBJ2-1	TRBD1	TGTGCCTGGAGTAAGGGGACAGCCGGATACAATGAGCAGTTCTTC	CAWSKGTAGYNEQFF
TRBV6-6	few	TRBJ2-7	-	TGTGCCAGCAGTTACTCGAGTTGGGGGGGCAGTTACGAGCAGTACTTC	CASSYSSWGGSYEQYF
TRBV5-1	-	TRBJ1-4	-	TGCGCCAGCAGCTTGGAAGGCGGGGAAAAACTGTTTTTT	CASSLEGGEKLFF
TRBV7-3	-	TRBJ2-2	TRBD1	TGTGCCAGCAGTTTTCAGGGACAGGGGAACACCGGGGAGCTGTTTTTT	CASSFQGQGNTGELFF
TRBV7-9	once	TRBJ1-5	-	TGTGCCAGCAGCGCCGGTCGGGGGGAGCCCCAGCATTTT	CASSAGRGEPQHF
TRBV27	-	TRBJ2-3	-	TGTGCCAGCGGCTTCCATACGCAGTATTTT	CASGFHTQYF
TRBV28	-	TRBJ1-2	-	TGTGCCAGCAGTTACACAGGGTGGGTGAGGGGCTACACCTTC	CASSYTGWVRGYTF
TRBV28	-	TRBJ1-1	-	TGTGCCAGCACCCAGGTGGATTACACTGAAGCTTTCTTT	CASTQVDYTEAFF
TRBV28	-	TRBJ1-3	TRBD1	TGTGCCAGCACCCCGGGACAGCCAGGAAACACCATATATTTT	CASTPGQPGNTIYF
TRBV10-1	-	TRBJ2-2	-	TGCGCCAGCAGTGGTCAGGGGACCGGGGAGCTGTTTTTT	CASSGQGTGELFF